This T cell receptor (beta chain) was sequenced for a study of monozygotic twins with inflammatory bowel disease. Study results and caveats: Evidence did not back any single strong signal or clonotype linked to IBD. Healthy twins shared more clonotypes with others than IBD patients, most markedly active ones.

TCRdb reanalyzed the 5' RACE reads and collapses them to one entry per CDR3 protein, without DNA. The sample totals 170,000 or so distinct CDR3 sequences. As to this clonotype: As yet, its antigen is unknown.

Looked up from germline, CDR1 is SGHAT and CDR2 is FQDESV (reference sequence). There are 18 residues in the CDR3. The chain carries TRBV11-1 and TRBJ2-7; TCRdb gives TRBD1 as the D gene, but with no DNA this cannot be confirmed. The sequence came from a human donor with ulcerative colitis or Crohn's disease, or a healthy co-twin of an affected twin (not recorded which). Specimen: blood. CDR3 sequence: CASSHSTPPGATVHEQYF.